A selection of T cell receptor beta chains follows, all from one sample in a study of technical replicates of blood from several donors. Data came from immunoSEQ multiplex PCR; TCRdb stores just in-frame clones and leaves some out. The sample yields nearly 80,000 clones, roughly 96% seen once. Sample: T cells isolated from PBMCs. The origin of the receptors is a human donor in good health. The CDR3 runs from the conserved cysteine through the conserved F or W. The D gene is left open where the match is weak. Clone size is stated in some rows and not others, as once, few, many or a class when expanded.

j_call v_call d_call clone_size cdr3_aa cdr3_nt
TRBJ2-7 TRBV5-1 TRBD2 - CASSWGGGNSELYPRYEQYF TGCGCCAGCAGCTGGGGCGGGGGTAATAGCGAGTTATACCCCCGATACGAGCAGTACTTC
TRBJ1-4 TRBV5-1 - - CASSLDISNEKLFF TGCGCCAGCAGCTTGGACATCTCTAATGAAAAACTGTTTTTT
TRBJ2-7 TRBV5-1 TRBD1 - CASSEGPRAVTGVPYEQYF TGCGCCAGCAGCGAAGGGCCTCGAGCAGTTACAGGGGTTCCCTACGAGCAGTACTTC
TRBJ2-5 TRBV5-4 - once CASSATGIKETQYF TGTGCCAGCAGCGCAACAGGGATAAAAGAGACCCAGTACTTC
TRBJ2-1 TRBV7-3 - - CASSLTQGSNEQFF TGTGCCAGCAGCTTAACTCAGGGCAGCAATGAGCAGTTCTTC
TRBJ1-1 TRBV7-8 - - CASSILQGNTEAFF TGTGCCAGCAGCATTCTCCAGGGGAACACTGAAGCTTTCTTT
TRBJ2-7 TRBV9 TRBD1 - CASSTQTGVSSYEQYF TGTGCCAGCAGCACCCAGACAGGGGTTAGCTCCTACGAGCAGTACTTC
TRBJ2-5 TRBV2 - - CASSRARETQYF TGTGCCAGCAGTCGTGCGAGGGAGACCCAGTACTTC
TRBJ2-3 TRBV5-1 TRBD1 - CASSLGDRETDTQYF TGCGCCAGCAGCTTGGGGGACAGGGAAACAGATACGCAGTATTTT
TRBJ2-7 TRBV27 - - CASSLSRGLHHEQYF TGTGCCAGCAGTTTATCCCGGGGACTTCACCACGAGCAGTACTTC
TRBJ2-7 TRBV28 TRBD1 - CASSYRGYEQYF TGTGCCAGCAGTTACAGGGGCTACGAGCAGTACTTC
TRBJ1-2 TRBV9 TRBD1 - CASSPRQGTDYGYTF TGTGCCAGCAGCCCACGACAGGGGACAGACTATGGCTACACCTTC
TRBJ1-2 TRBV5-1 - - CASSFPGPYGYTF TGCGCCAGCAGCTTCCCGGGTCCCTATGGCTACACCTTC
TRBJ2-1 TRBV9 - - CASSVMAGTYNEQFF TGTGCCAGCAGTGTTATGGCGGGAACATACAATGAGCAGTTCTTC
TRBJ1-3 TRBV30 - - CASRRGGTGNTIYF TGTGCCTCTAGGCGGGGAGGGACTGGAAACACCATATATTTT
TRBJ2-7 TRBV27 - - CASRLRGTQIGREQYF TGTGCCAGCAGGCTAAGGGGGACCCAAATTGGTCGGGAGCAGTACTTC
TRBJ2-7 TRBV7-3 - - CASSPDPWQGYEQYF TGTGCCAGCAGCCCCGACCCGTGGCAGGGGTACGAGCAGTACTTC
TRBJ2-1 TRBV6-5 - once CASRVRDSAYNEQFF TGTGCCAGCAGAGTCCGGGACTCCGCCTACAATGAGCAGTTCTTC
TRBJ2-3 TRBV4-1 TRBD2 - CASSRLLAGTDTQYF TGCGCCAGCAGCCGCCTACTAGCGGGAACAGATACGCAGTATTTT
TRBJ1-1 TRBV18 - - CASSPEGSRTEAFF TGTGCCAGCTCACCGGAGGGGAGTCGCACTGAAGCTTTCTTT
TRBJ1-2 TRBV7-8 - - CASSSSVALYGYTF TGTGCCAGCAGCTCCTCCGTCGCGCTCTATGGCTACACCTTC
TRBJ2-2 TRBV5-5 - - CASSHEGGTGELFF TGTGCCAGCAGCCACGAAGGGGGCACCGGGGAGCTGTTTTTT
TRBJ1-1 TRBV7-2 - - CASSPVPRGLNTEAFF TGTGCCAGCAGCCCGGTACCCAGGGGACTAAACACTGAAGCTTTCTTT
TRBJ1-2 TRBV15 - - CATSRATLYGYTF TGTGCCACCAGCAGAGCCACCCTATATGGCTACACCTTC
TRBJ2-5 TRBV18 TRBD1 - CASSLGTAQETQYF TGTGCCAGCTCACTGGGGACAGCCCAAGAGACCCAGTACTTC
TRBJ2-2 TRBV4-3 TRBD1 - CASSPHGTGGTGELFF TGCGCCAGCAGCCCTCACGGGACAGGGGGCACCGGGGAGCTGTTTTTT
TRBJ1-5 TRBV4-1 TRBD1 - CASSQAGTGEVGGNQPQHF TGCGCCAGCAGCCAAGCTGGGACAGGGGAAGTGGGGGGCAATCAGCCCCAGCATTTT
TRBJ2-3 TRBV20-1 TRBD2 - CSARIGGTQYF TGCAGTGCTAGAATCGGGGGGACGCAGTATTTT
TRBJ2-7 TRBV5-4 - - CASSARQRPYEQYF TGTGCCAGCAGCGCGAGACAACGGCCCTACGAGCAGTACTTC
TRBJ1-5 TRBV29-1 - - CSVEEGSGIGQPQHF TGCAGCGTTGAAGAGGGATCCGGGATAGGGCAGCCCCAGCATTTT
TRBJ1-1 TRBV5-4 - - CASSGMNTEAFF TGTGCCAGCAGCGGCATGAACACTGAAGCTTTCTTT
TRBJ2-1 TRBV7-3 TRBD2 - CASSLRLAGDIYNEQFF TGTGCCAGCAGCTTAAGGCTAGCGGGAGATATCTACAATGAGCAGTTCTTC
TRBJ1-2 TRBV6-1 - - CASSPQGEDYGYTF TGTGCCAGCAGTCCACAGGGTGAGGACTATGGCTACACCTTC
TRBJ2-7 TRBV5-4 TRBD1 - CASSLEPGGIYEQYF TGTGCCAGCAGCTTGGAGCCAGGGGGCATCTACGAGCAGTACTTC
TRBJ2-5 TRBV15 TRBD2 - CATSREAGEYETQYF TGTGCCACCAGCAGAGAGGCGGGAGAGTATGAGACCCAGTACTTC
TRBJ2-5 TRBV28 - - CASSLEVPEETQYF TGTGCCAGCAGTTTAGAGGTGCCAGAAGAGACCCAGTACTTC
TRBJ2-1 TRBV2 - - CASSGLPVRSYNEQFF TGTGCCAGCAGTGGACTCCCTGTCCGCTCCTACAATGAGCAGTTCTTC
TRBJ2-2 TRBV6-5 - once CASSFKGLPNTGELFF TGTGCCAGCAGTTTCAAGGGACTGCCGAACACCGGGGAGCTGTTTTTT
TRBJ2-3 TRBV13 TRBD2 - CASSLSYSGRSDTQYF TGTGCCAGCAGCTTATCGTATAGCGGGAGGTCGGATACGCAGTATTTT
TRBJ2-5 TRBV4-1 TRBD2 - CASSQERLAGGKETQYF TGCGCCAGCAGCCAAGAAAGACTAGCGGGAGGAAAAGAGACCCAGTACTTC
TRBJ2-7 TRBV30 - - CAWSLRDIIYEQYF TGTGCCTGGAGTCTCCGGGACATTATCTACGAGCAGTACTTC
TRBJ2-4 TRBV2 TRBD1 - CASSQGANIQYF TGTGCCAGCTCCCAGGGGGCAAACATTCAGTACTTC
TRBJ1-4 TRBV11-2 - - CASSLLLPTATNEKLFF TGTGCCAGCAGCTTACTTCTTCCGACAGCTACTAATGAAAAACTGTTTTTT
TRBJ2-1 TRBV2 TRBD1 - CASSETGVTYNEQFF TGTGCCAGCAGTGAGACAGGGGTTACCTACAATGAGCAGTTCTTC
TRBJ2-5 TRBV5-6 - - CASSLYETQYF TGTGCCAGCAGCTTGTATGAGACCCAGTACTTC
TRBJ2-5 TRBV5-1 - - CASRPTGLIETQYF TGCGCCAGCAGGCCTACAGGGTTGATAGAGACCCAGTACTTC
TRBJ1-4 TRBV30 - - CAWNTGTIPRKLFF TGTGCCTGGAATACCGGGACAATCCCTAGAAAACTGTTTTTT
TRBJ1-5 TRBV7-2 - - CASSPYSNQPQHF TGTGCCAGCAGCCCTTATAGCAATCAGCCCCAGCATTTT
TRBJ1-5 TRBV27 - once CASSDTGRQPQHF TGTGCCAGCAGTGACACAGGGAGACAGCCCCAGCATTTT
TRBJ2-3 TRBV7-9 TRBD2 - CASSWTSGTDTQYF TGTGCCAGCAGCTGGACTAGCGGCACAGATACGCAGTATTTT